This T cell receptor (beta chain) was identified during a study of vaccination effects on CD4 cells after COVID-19. This CDR3 has 22 residues. The V gene's germline CDR1 is SSHAT and CDR2 FNYEAQ (reference sequence). Following 10 days of culture, CD4+ T cells were isolated. There are a few counts of this clone. The antigen remains unidentified. The junction departs from germline at one end; a sequencing error may be responsible. TCRdb keeps only in-frame clones here, not all; method: immunoSEQ multiplex PCR. Found here are 45,000 or so clones, about 74% of them singletons; the top ten hold roughly 8.7%.

Sample: CD4+ T cells from PBMCs cultured without peptide, taken before COVID-19 vaccination. This receptor was identified in a human donor who had a prior SARS-CoV-2 infection. The chain combines TRBV7-7 with TRBJ1-6; 8 nucleotides align to TRBD1. CDR3 nucleotide sequence: TGTGCTAGCAGCCTAACCAGGGGGCTGCAACTCCAGGTCCCTAACTATAATTCACCCCTCCACTTT. Translated: CASSLTRGLQLQVPNYNSPLHF.